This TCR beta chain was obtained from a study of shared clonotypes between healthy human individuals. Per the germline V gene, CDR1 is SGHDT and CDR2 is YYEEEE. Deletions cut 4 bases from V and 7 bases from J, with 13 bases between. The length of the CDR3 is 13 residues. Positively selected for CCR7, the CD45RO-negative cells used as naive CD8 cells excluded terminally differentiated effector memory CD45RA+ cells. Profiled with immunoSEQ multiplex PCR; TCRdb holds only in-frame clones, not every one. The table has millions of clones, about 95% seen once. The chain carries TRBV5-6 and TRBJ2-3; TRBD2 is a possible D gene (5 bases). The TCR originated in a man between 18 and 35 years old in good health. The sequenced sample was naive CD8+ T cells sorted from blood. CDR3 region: CASSAGMENTQYF. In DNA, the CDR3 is TGTGCCAGCAGCGCCGGGATGGAAAATACGCAGTATTTT.